These T cell receptor beta chains were read from a single sample in a study of cytomegalovirus exposure and HLA in healthy donors. Produced via immunoSEQ multiplex PCR; TCRdb's table is partial and in-frame only. The data contain 100,000 to 150,000 clones, about 80% of them singletons. Sequencing was performed on PBMCs. These receptor sequences come from a man aged 35 to 55 in good health and CMV-seronegative. Each CDR3 is given with its conserved first and last residue. The order of the fields is J gene, V gene, D gene, clone size, CDR3 length, CDR3 DNA, CDR3 protein. A D gene is named only where the DNA matches it firmly. Some rows have no size entry. The others give once, few or many, or a class for an expanded clone.

TRBJ2-2,TRBV5-1,TRBD2,-,16,TGCGCCAGCAGCCCGGAGGGACTAGTGCACACCGGGGAGCTGTTTTTT,CASSPEGLVHTGELFF
TRBJ2-7,TRBV13,-,-,14,TGTGCCAGCAGCTCCCGACCGGGCTCCTACGAGCAGTACTTC,CASSSRPGSYEQYF
TRBJ2-1,TRBV7-3,TRBD2,-,15,TGTGCCAGCAGCGGCGGGGCGGGAGAAGGTTATGAGCAGTTCTTC,CASSGGAGEGYEQFF
TRBJ2-1,TRBV11-2,TRBD1,-,15,TGTGCCAGCAGCACAACCCCGACAGGGGGGGATGAGCAGTTCTTC,CASSTTPTGGDEQFF
TRBJ1-1,TRBV18,-,-,14,TGTGCCAGCTCACTGGGCAGACCGAACACTGAAGCTTTCTTT,CASSLGRPNTEAFF
TRBJ2-5,TRBV11-3,TRBD1,-,15,TGTGCCAGCAGCTTAGGGGACAGGGAGACAGAGACCCAGTACTTC,CASSLGDRETETQYF
TRBJ2-3,TRBV29-1,-,-,14,TGCAGCGCCAGACGAAGCGGGAGCACAGATACGCAGTATTTT,CSARRSGSTDTQYF
TRBJ2-7,TRBV4-2,TRBD2,once,17,TGTGCCAGCAGCCAAGACCGCCCCGCGGGAGGGCCTGGAGAGCAGTACTTC,CASSQDRPAGGPGEQYF
TRBJ1-1,TRBV11-3,-,-,15,TGTGCCAGCAGCTTGGGCGGAACAGGAAACACTGAAGCTTTCTTT,CASSLGGTGNTEAFF
TRBJ2-1,TRBV5-1,-,-,15,TGCGCCAGCAGCTTACGAAACACCCGATTCAATGAGCAGTTCTTC,CASSLRNTRFNEQFF
TRBJ2-3,TRBV9,TRBD2,-,20,TGTGCCAGCAGCGTACTTCCCAGTACCCAACTAGCGGGGGTGACAGATACGCAGTATTTT,CASSVLPSTQLAGVTDTQYF
TRBJ2-2,TRBV6-4,TRBD2,once,17,TGTGCCAGCAGTGACTCGGGACTAGCGGCTAACACCGGGGAGCTGTTTTTT,CASSDSGLAANTGELFF
TRBJ2-3,TRBV29-1,TRBD2,-,13,TGCAGCGCCGAGGTAGCGGGAGGTGATACGCAGTATTTT,CSAEVAGGDTQYF
TRBJ2-1,TRBV7-5,-,-,18,TGTGTCAGAAGCTTAGCGGGGGGGAAGAGCAGCTCCTACAATGAGCAGTTCTTC,CVRSLAGGKSSSYNEQFF
TRBJ1-2,TRBV5-6,TRBD1,-,16,TGTGCCAGCAGCTTCGACAGGGTGAACCCTAACTATGGCTACACCTTC,CASSFDRVNPNYGYTF
TRBJ2-1,TRBV7-6,TRBD2,once,18,TGTGCCAGCAGCTTCCTGACTAGCGGGGGGTCCTCCTACAATGAGCAGTTCTTC,CASSFLTSGGSSYNEQFF
TRBJ2-3,TRBV11-2,-,-,13,TGTGCCTGCGGGATGGCTGGGACAGATACGCAGTATTTT,CACGMAGTDTQYF
TRBJ2-6,TRBV30,-,-,18,TGTGCCTGGAGGACCACAGGGCTTTCCCTCTCTGGGGCCAACGTCCTGACTTTC,CAWRTTGLSLSGANVLTF
TRBJ1-6,TRBV2,TRBD1,-,15,TGTGCCAGCAGTGAGGTCACAGGGGGCAAATCACCCCTCCACTTT,CASSEVTGGKSPLHF